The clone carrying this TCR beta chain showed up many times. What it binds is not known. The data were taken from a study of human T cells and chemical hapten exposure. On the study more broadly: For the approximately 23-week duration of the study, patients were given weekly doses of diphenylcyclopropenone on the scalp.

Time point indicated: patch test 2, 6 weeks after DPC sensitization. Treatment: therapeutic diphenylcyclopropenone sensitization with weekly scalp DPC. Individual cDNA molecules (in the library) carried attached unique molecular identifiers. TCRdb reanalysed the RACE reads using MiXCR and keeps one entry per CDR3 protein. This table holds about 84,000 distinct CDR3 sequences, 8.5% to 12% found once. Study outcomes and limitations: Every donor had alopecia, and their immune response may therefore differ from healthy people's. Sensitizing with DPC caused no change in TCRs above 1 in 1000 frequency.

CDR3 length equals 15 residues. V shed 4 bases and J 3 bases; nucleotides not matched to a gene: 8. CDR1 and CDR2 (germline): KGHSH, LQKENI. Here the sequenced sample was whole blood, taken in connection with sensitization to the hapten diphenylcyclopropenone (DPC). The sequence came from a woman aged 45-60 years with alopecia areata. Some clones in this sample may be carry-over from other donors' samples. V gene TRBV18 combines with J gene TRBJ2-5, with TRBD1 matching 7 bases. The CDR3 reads CASSQSGTDEETQYF. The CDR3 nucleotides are TGTGCCAGCTCACAGTCCGGGACAGATGAAGAGACCCAGTACTTC.